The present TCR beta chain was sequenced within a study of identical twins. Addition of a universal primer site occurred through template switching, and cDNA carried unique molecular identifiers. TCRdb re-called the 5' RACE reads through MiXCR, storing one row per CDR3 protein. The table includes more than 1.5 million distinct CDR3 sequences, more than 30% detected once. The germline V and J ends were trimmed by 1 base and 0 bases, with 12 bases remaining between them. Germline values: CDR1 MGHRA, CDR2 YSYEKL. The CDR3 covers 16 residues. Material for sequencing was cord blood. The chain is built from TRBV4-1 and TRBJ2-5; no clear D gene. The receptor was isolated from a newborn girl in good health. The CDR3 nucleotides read TGCGCCAGCAGCCAAGTGGGAACGGGCTACCAAGAGACCCAGTACTTC. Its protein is CASSQVGTGYQETQYF.